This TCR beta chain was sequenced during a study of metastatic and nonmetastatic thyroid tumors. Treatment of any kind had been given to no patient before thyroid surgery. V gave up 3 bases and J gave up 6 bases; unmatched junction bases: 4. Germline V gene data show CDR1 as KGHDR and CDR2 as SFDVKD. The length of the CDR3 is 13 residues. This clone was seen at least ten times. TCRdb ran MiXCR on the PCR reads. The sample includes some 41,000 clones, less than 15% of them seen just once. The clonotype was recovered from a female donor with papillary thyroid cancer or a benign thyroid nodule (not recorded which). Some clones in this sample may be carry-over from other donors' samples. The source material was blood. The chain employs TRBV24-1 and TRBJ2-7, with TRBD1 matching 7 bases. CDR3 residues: CATSDHAGGEQYF. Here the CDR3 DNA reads TGTGCCACCAGTGATCACGCAGGGGGCGAGCAGTACTTC.